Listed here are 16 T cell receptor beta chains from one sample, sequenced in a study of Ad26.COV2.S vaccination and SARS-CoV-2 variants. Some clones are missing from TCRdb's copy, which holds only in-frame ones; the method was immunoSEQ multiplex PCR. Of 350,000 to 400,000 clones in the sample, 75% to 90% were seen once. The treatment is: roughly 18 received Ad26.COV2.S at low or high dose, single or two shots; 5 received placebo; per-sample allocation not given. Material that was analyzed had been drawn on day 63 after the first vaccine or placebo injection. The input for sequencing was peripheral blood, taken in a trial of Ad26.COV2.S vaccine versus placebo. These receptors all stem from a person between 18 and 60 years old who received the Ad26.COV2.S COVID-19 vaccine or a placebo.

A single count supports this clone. In DNA form, the CDR3 reads TGCGCCAGCAGGTTACAGGTTTCGAACACCGGGGAGCTGTTTTTT. Protein sequence: CASRLQVSNTGELFF. The V gene is TRBV5-1, the J gene TRBJ2-2; maybe TRBD1 (5 bases). Germline V lookup: CDR1 SGHRS, CDR2 YFSETQ. The V gene lost 5 bases and the J gene lost 0 bases, with 11 bases spanning the gap. The CDR3 length is 15 residues.

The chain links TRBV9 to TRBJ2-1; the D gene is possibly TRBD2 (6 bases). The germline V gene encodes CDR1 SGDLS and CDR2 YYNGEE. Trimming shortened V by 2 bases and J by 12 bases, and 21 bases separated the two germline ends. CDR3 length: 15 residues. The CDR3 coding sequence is TGTGCCAGCAGCGTCCGGGACTCCCGGGGCGTCTTGCAGTTCTTC. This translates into CASSVRDSRGVLQFF.

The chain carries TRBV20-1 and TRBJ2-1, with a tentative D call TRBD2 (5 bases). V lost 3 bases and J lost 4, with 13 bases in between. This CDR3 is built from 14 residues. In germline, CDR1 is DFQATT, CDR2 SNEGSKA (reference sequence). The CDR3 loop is CSASSGSLYNEQFF. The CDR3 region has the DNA TGCAGTGCTAGTAGTGGGAGCCTTTACAATGAGCAGTTCTTC.

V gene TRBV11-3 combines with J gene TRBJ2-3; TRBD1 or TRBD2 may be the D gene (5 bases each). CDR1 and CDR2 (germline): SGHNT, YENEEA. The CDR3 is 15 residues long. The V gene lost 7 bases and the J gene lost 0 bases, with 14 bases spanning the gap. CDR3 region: CASTIWGSSTDTQYF. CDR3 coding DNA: TGTGCCAGCACCATTTGGGGGTCTAGCACAGATACGCAGTATTTT.

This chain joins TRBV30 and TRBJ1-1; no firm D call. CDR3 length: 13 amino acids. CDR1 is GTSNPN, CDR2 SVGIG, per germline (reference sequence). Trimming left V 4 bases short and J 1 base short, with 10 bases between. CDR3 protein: CAWKRTGNTEAFF. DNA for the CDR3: TGTGCCTGGAAACGTACGGGGAACACTGAAGCTTTCTTT. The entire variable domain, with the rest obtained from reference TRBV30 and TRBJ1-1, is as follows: SQTIHQWPATLVQPVGSPLSLECTVEGTSNPNLYWYRQAAGRGLQLLFYSVGIGQISSEVPQNLSASRPQDRQFILSSKKLLLSDSGFYLCAWKRTGNTEAFFGQGTRLTVV.

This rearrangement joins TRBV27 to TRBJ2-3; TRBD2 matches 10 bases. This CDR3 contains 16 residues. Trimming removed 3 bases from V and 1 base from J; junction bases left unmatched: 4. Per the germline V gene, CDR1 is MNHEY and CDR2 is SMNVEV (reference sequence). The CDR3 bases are TGTGCCAGCAGTTTGACCGGACTAGCGGGCACAGATACGCAGTATTTT. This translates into CASSLTGLAGTDTQYF.

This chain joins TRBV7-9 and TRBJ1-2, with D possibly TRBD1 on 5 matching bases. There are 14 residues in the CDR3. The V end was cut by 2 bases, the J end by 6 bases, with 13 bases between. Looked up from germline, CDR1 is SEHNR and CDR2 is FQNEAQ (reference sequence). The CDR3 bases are TGTGCCAGCAGCTTATTTGACAGTCGCGATGGCTACACCTTC. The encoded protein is CASSLFDSRDGYTF.

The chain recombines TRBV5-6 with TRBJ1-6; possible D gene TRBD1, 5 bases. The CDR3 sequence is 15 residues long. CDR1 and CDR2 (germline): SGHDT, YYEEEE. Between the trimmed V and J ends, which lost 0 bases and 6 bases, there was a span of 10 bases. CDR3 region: CASSLDRGGNSPLHF. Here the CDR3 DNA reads TGTGCCAGCAGCTTGGACCGGGGGGGTAATTCACCCCTCCACTTT.

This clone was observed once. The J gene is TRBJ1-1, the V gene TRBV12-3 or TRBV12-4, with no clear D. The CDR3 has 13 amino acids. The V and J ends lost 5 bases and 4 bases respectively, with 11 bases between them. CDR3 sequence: CASSRAEITEAFF. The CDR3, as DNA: TGTGCCAGCAGTCGGGCAGAGATCACTGAAGCTTTCTTT.

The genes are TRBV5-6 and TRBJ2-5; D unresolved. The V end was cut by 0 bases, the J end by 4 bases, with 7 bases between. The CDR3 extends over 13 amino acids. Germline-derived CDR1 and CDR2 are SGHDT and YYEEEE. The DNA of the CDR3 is TGTGCCAGCAGCTTGGCCTCGGGAGAGACCCAGTACTTC. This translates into CASSLASGETQYF.

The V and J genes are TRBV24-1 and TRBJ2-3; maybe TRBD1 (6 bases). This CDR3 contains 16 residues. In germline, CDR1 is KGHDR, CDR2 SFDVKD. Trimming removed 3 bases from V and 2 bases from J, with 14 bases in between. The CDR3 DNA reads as TGTGCCACCAGTGATCGCCGGGACACCAACACAGATACGCAGTATTTT. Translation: CATSDRRDTNTDTQYF.

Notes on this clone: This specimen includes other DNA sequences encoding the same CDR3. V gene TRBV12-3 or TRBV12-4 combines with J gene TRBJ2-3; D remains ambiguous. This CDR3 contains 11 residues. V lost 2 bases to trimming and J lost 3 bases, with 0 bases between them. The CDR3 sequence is CASSLTDTQYF. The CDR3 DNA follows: TGTGCCAGCAGTTTAACAGATACGCAGTATTTT.

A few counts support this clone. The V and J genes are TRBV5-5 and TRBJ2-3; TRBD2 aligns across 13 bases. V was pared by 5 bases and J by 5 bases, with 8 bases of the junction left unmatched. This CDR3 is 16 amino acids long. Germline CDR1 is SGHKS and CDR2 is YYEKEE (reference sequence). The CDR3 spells CASSTSGRAAGDTQYF. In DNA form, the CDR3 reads TGTGCCAGCAGTACTAGCGGGAGGGCCGCGGGAGATACGCAGTATTTT.

The DNA for the CDR3 is TGTGCCAGCAGCGTAGGCAGGGCTAATGAGCAGTTCTTC. Protein sequence: CASSVGRANEQFF. The chain joins TRBV9 to TRBJ2-1; D might be TRBD1 (5 bases). In germline, CDR1 is SGDLS, CDR2 YYNGEE. Trimming took off 0 bases at V and 7 bases at J, with 8 bases between the two ends. CDR3 length equals 13 residues.

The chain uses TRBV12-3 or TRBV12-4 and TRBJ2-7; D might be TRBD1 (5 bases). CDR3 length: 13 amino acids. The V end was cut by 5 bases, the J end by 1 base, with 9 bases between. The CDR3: CASSPGKSYEQYF. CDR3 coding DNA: TGTGCCAGCAGTCCAGGGAAGTCCTACGAGCAGTACTTC.

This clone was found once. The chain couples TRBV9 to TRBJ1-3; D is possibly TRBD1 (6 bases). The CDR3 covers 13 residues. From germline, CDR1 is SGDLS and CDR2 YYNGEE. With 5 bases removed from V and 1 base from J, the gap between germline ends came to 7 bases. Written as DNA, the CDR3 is TGTGCCAGCAGTAGGGGGTCTGGAAACACCATATATTTT. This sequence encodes CASSRGSGNTIYF.